This T cell receptor beta chain was sequenced during a study of response to subunit inactivated influenza vaccine (dated by TCRdb to 2016 to 2018). In the study overall: Deep quantitative T cell receptor repertoire profiling was used in the study to track responses to a trivalent subunit inactivated influenza vaccine. What the work shows at the level of the full study, not this receptor alone: It was suggested by the authors that each seasonal influenza vaccination may recruit only a limited number of new T cells.

With respect to this clonotype: Its recognized antigen is unknown. The sample holds no much larger clone one base away, and base qualities are not on file.

According to the germline V gene, CDR1 reads LGHNA and CDR2 reads YSLEER. Between the V and J ends, shortened by 0 bases and 0 bases respectively, the junction contains 9 bases. There are 15 amino acids in the CDR3, from cysteine to phenylalanine inclusive. Only the CDR3 portion is preserved as DNA: 45 bases, with reading frame beginning at the first base. The library came from RT-PCR. TCRdb lists the instrument as Illumina HiSeq 2500. In-frame beta chains were kept once TCRdb had trimmed the public reads at Q25 with fastp and called clones with MiXCR. Entries are consolidated by CDR3 protein sequence, retaining the most common genes and DNA. In this sample the table shows 700,000 to 800,000 distinct CDR3 sequences, under 20% of which occur a single time. The biggest ten clones account for roughly 10% of the sample.

The TCR was taken from a man between 45 and 60 years old who received an inactivated influenza vaccine. Donor details come from another sample of the same person, matched by shared clones. The starting material was PBMCs from blood, obtained roughly 5 days after vaccination. Recombination linked TRBV4-3 to TRBJ2-7; the D gene lacks a confident call. The DNA sequence is given as TGCGCCAGCAGCCAAGATCTCACTGACTCCTACGAGCAGTACTTC. The encoded protein is CASSQDLTDSYEQYF.